Presented here are 14 T cell receptor beta chains from one specimen sequenced in a study of cytomegalovirus exposure and HLA in healthy donors. Both 60 Vbeta primers and 13 Jbeta primers went into the PCR. Using immunoSEQ multiplex PCR, the repertoire was profiled, and TCRdb retains in-frame clones only, with some absent. Here the sample table reports around 55,000 clones. The specimen was PBMCs. The receptors come from a middle-aged man in good health and CMV-seropositive.

The chain carries TRBV5-6 and TRBJ1-4; a possible D gene is TRBD1 (5 bases). V was clipped by 3 bases and J by 0 bases, with 12 bases between them. Looked up from germline, CDR1 is SGHDT and CDR2 is YYEEEE. The CDR3 covers 16 residues. The CDR3 protein is CASSWGGGATNEKLFF. The CDR3, as DNA: TGTGCCAGCAGCTGGGGGGGAGGGGCAACTAATGAAAAACTGTTTTTT.

This chain connects TRBV25-1 to TRBJ1-1; the D is unclear. Trimming removed 7 bases at V and 1 base at J, with 10 bases between. The V gene's germline CDR1 is MGHDK and CDR2 SYGVNS. This CDR3 region has 13 residues. This chain's CDR3 is CASKPGPNTEAFF. The CDR3 nucleotides are TGTGCCAGCAAACCTGGCCCGAACACTGAAGCTTTCTTT. The complete variable domain, with remaining parts taken from reference TRBV25-1 and TRBJ1-1, reads EADIYQTPRYLVIGTGKKITLECSQTMGHDKMYWYQQDPGMELHLIHYSYGVNSTEKGDLSSESTVSRIRTEHFPLTLESARPSHTSQYLCASKPGPNTEAFFGQGTRLTVV.

V is TRBV4-3 and J is TRBJ1-2; D is possibly TRBD1 (5 bases). Germline CDR1 and CDR2: LGHNA and YSLEER. The CDR3 has 15 residues. The V end was cut by 0 bases, the J end by 5 bases, with 13 bases between. The CDR3 DNA reads as TGCGCCAGCAGCCAAGATCCCACAGGCACATATGGCTACACCTTC. Translated: CASSQDPTGTYGYTF.

The rearrangement links TRBV19 to TRBJ1-1; the D is unclear. The CDR3 has 12 residues. Per the germline V gene, CDR1 is LNHDA and CDR2 is SQIVND (reference sequence). V shed 2 bases and J shed 4 bases, with 5 bases lying between them. The CDR3 DNA is TGTGCCAGTAGTATATCAGTCACTGAAGCTTTCTTT. This codes for CASSISVTEAFF.

The CDR3: CASIPGTGGYEQYF. The CDR3 DNA sequence: TGTGCCAGCATACCCGGGACAGGGGGTTACGAGCAGTACTTC. V is TRBV2 and J is TRBJ2-7; 11 bases are a match to TRBD1. There are 14 residues in the CDR3. V lost 7 bases and J lost 4; bases outside the gene matches: 6. Germline loops: CDR1 SNHLY, CDR2 FYNNEI.

J is TRBJ2-7 and V is TRBV30; D might be TRBD1 (5 bases). Germline CDR1 is GTSNPN and CDR2 is SVGIG (reference sequence). Trimming took off 0 bases at V and 5 bases at J, with 11 bases between the two ends. CDR3 length: 13 amino acids. This CDR3 is CAWSVQGFDEQYF. The CDR3 region has the DNA TGTGCCTGGAGTGTCCAGGGTTTCGACGAGCAGTACTTC.

The CDR3, as DNA: TGTGCCAGCAGCCAAAGGGGAGGGGGGGCAGGTGACAATGAGCAGTTCTTC. Its translation: CASSQRGGGAGDNEQFF. The chain recombines TRBV4-2 with TRBJ2-1; weak D call: TRBD2 (7 bases). The germline CDR1 and CDR2 sequences are LGHNA and YNFKEQ. The CDR3 covers 17 residues. Trimming took 2 bases from V and 5 from J, leaving 19 bases between them.

The chain joins TRBV6-5 to TRBJ1-1; 12 positions agree with TRBD1. This CDR3 contains 14 residues. Germline V gives CDR1 MNHEY, CDR2 SVGAGI. V gave up 7 bases and J gave up 10 bases; unmatched junction bases: 10. DNA of the CDR3: TGTGCCAGCACCCCCCCGGGACAGGGGGCAGGAGCTTTCTTT. Protein sequence: CASTPPGQGAGAFF.

The chain joins TRBV5-6 to TRBJ2-7, with TRBD1 matching over 10 bases. This CDR3 region has 16 residues. Germline CDR1 reads SGHDT; CDR2 reads YYEEEE. V was clipped by 4 bases and J by 7 bases; unmatched bases: 14. CDR3 residues: CASSPTPDRGAEEQYF. In DNA form, the CDR3 reads TGTGCCAGCAGCCCAACCCCGGACAGGGGGGCTGAGGAGCAGTACTTC.

The CDR3 bases are TGTGCCAGCAACCCCGGACAACCAGGCGCAGATACGCAGTATTTT. Translated: CASNPGQPGADTQYF. This chain connects TRBV7-2 to TRBJ2-3, with a possible D match to TRBD1 (5 bases). V shed 7 bases and J shed 4 bases, with 18 bases lying between them. The CDR3 is made up of 15 amino acids. Germline V gene lookup returns CDR1 SGHTA and CDR2 FQGNSA. Using reference TRBV7-2 and TRBJ2-3 for the parts outside the CDR3, the full variable domain is GAGVSQSPSNKVTEKGKDVELRCDPISGHTALYWYRQSLGQGLEFLIYFQGNSAPDKSGLPSDRFSAERTGGSVSTLTIQRTQQEDSAVYLCASNPGQPGADTQYFGPGTRLTVL.

The rearrangement joins TRBV7-8 to TRBJ2-7; D may be TRBD1 (6 bases). CDR1 is SGHVS, CDR2 FQNEAQ, per germline. CDR3 length: 14 residues. The germline V and J ends were trimmed by 5 bases and 2 bases, with 13 bases remaining between them. The CDR3 nucleotides are TGTGCCAGCAGCCGCTCAGGGGTCCCCTACGAGCAGTACTTC. It encodes CASSRSGVPYEQYF.

The V gene is TRBV2, the J gene TRBJ1-1, with TRBD1 as a possible D gene (6 bases). The CDR3 extends over 15 amino acids. V was cut by 6 bases and J by 0 bases, with 14 bases left in between. CDR1 and CDR2 from the germline V gene are SNHLY and FYNNEI. As DNA, the CDR3 is TGTGCCAGCAGACAGGGTGAAAGGGTGAACACTGAAGCTTTCTTT. It translates to CASRQGERVNTEAFF.

This chain links TRBV2 with TRBJ1-2; D is unclear. V lost 6 bases and J 7 bases, leaving 12 bases between the germline ends. The CDR3 has 12 residues. The V gene's germline CDR1 is SNHLY and CDR2 FYNNEI. In nucleotides, the CDR3 is TGTGCCAGCAGCCGGGTGACCTTTGGCTACACCTTC. Translation: CASSRVTFGYTF.

The chain employs TRBV19 and TRBJ2-1; maybe TRBD2 (6 bases). The CDR3 is 14 residues long. V shed 2 bases and J shed 8 bases, with 13 bases lying between them. The germline CDR1 and CDR2 sequences are LNHDA and SQIVND (reference sequence). In nucleotides, the CDR3 is TGTGCCAGTAGTATACTCGGGGAGGCCCATGAGCAGTTCTTC. Amino acid sequence: CASSILGEAHEQFF.